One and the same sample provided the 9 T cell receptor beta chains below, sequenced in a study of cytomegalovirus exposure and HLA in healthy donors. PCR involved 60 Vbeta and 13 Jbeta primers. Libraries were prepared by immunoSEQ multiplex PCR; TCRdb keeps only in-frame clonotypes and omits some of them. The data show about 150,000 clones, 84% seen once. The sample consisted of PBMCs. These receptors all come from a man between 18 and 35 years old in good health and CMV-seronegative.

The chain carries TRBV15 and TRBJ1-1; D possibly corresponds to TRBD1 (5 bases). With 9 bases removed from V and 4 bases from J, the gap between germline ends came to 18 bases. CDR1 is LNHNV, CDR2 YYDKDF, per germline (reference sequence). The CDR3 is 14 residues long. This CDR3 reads CATKGRLGFTEAFF. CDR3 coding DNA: TGTGCCACAAAGGGGAGGCTTGGATTCACTGAAGCTTTCTTT.

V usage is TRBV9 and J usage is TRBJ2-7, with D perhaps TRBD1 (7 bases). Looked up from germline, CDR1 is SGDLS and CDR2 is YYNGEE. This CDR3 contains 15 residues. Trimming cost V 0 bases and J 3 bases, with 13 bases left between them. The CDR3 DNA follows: TGTGCCAGCAGCGTAGGGGCAGGGGGAGGCTACGAGCAGTACTTC. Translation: CASSVGAGGGYEQYF.

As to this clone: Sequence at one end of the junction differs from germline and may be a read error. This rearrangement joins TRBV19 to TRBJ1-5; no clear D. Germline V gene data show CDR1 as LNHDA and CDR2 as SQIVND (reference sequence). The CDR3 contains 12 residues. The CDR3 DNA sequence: TGTGCCAGTAGGATAGGTAGTCAGCCCCAGCATTTT. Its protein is CASRIGSQPQHF.

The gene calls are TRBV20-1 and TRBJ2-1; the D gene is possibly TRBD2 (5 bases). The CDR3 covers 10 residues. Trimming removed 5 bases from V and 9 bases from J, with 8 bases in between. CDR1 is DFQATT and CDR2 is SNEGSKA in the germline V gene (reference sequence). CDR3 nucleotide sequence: TGCAGTGCTCTGGCGGGTGAGCAGTTCTTC. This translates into CSALAGEQFF.

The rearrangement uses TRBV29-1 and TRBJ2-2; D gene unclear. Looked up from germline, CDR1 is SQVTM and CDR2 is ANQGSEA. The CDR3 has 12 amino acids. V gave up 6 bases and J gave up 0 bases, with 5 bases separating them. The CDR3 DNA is TGCAGCGTCGGAGCGAACACCGGGGAGCTGTTTTTT. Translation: CSVGANTGELFF.

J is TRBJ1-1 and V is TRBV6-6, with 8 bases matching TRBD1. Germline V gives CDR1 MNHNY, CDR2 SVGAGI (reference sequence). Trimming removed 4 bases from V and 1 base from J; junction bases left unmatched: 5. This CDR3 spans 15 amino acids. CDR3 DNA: TGTGCCAGCAGTTTTTTTCAGGGGGCGAACACTGAAGCTTTCTTT. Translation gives CASSFFQGANTEAFF.

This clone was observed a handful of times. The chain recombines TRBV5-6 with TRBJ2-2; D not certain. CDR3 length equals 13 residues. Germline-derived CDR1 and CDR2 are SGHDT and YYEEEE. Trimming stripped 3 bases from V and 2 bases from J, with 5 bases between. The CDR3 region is CASSSTNTGELFF. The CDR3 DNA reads TGTGCCAGCAGCTCAACAAACACCGGGGAGCTGTTTTTT. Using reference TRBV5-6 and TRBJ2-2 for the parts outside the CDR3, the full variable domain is DAGVTQSPTHLIKTRGQQVTLRCSPKSGHDTVSWYQQALGQGPQFIFQYYEEEERQRGNFPDRFSGHQFPNYSSELNVNALLLGDSALYLCASSSTNTGELFFGEGSRLTVL.

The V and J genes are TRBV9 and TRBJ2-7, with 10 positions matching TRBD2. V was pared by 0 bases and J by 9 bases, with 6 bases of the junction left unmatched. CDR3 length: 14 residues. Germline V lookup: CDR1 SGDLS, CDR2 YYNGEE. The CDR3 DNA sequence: TGTGCCAGCAGCGTAGGGACTAGCGGAGTCGGGCAGTACTTC. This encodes CASSVGTSGVGQYF. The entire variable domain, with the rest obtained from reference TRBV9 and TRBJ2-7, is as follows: DSGVTQTPKHLITATGQRVTLRCSPRSGDLSVYWYQQSLDQGLQFLIQYYNGEERAKGNILERFSAQQFPDLHSELNLSSLELGDSALYFCASSVGTSGVGQYFGPGTRLTVT.

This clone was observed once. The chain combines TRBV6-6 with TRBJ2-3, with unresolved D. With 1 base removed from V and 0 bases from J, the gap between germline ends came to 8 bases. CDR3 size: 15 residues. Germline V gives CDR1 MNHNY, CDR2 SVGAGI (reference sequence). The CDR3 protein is CASSYWAPSTDTQYF. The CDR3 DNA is TGTGCCAGCAGTTACTGGGCACCTAGCACAGATACGCAGTATTTT.